Listed below are T cell receptor beta chains from one sample, sequenced in a study of beta chain features in type 1 diabetes. TCRdb's copy holds only in-frame clones and misses some; the assay was immunoSEQ multiplex PCR. Among around 330,000 clones listed, more than 9.5% were seen once. The sequenced sample consisted of naive CD4+ T cells from blood. Source of these receptors: a woman in her 30s in good health. The CDR3 runs from the conserved cysteine through the conserved F or W. D genes are given only for firm matches. Some rows mark clone size as missing; the rest say once, few, many or name a class of expanded clone.

D gene | J gene | clone size | V gene | CDR3 protein | CDR3 DNA
NA | TRBJ2-1 | NA | TRBV18 | CASSPPGNNEQFF | TGTGCCAGCTCACCTCCGGGGAACAATGAGCAGTTCTTC
NA | TRBJ2-7 | NA | TRBV6-5 | CASSYSLALAYEQYF | TGTGCCAGCAGTTACTCCCTAGCGCTTGCCTACGAGCAGTACTTC
TRBD1 | TRBJ1-1 | few | TRBV7-2 | CASSSTGGNTEAFF | TGTGCCAGCAGCTCGACAGGGGGAAACACTGAAGCTTTCTTT
TRBD1 | TRBJ2-2 | NA | TRBV19 | CASSNRGAGELFF | TGTGCCAGTAGTAACAGGGGTGCCGGGGAGCTGTTTTTT
NA | TRBJ2-7 | NA | TRBV7-9 | CASSSSGLPGVYEQYF | TGTGCCAGCAGCTCCTCGGGCCTACCGGGGGTCTACGAGCAGTACTTC
NA | TRBJ2-7 | few | TRBV6-1 | CASSEADVGGREQYF | TGTGCCAGCAGTGAAGCGGACGTGGGGGGACGCGAGCAGTACTTC
NA | TRBJ1-5 | NA | TRBV19 | CASSTYSTGAAQPQHF | TGTGCCAGTAGTACCTACTCGACTGGGGCCGCACAGCCCCAGCATTTT
TRBD2 | TRBJ2-1 | few | TRBV10-3 | CAISESGPGGGQNEQFF | TGTGCCATCAGTGAGTCAGGCCCGGGAGGGGGTCAGAATGAGCAGTTCTTC
TRBD2 | TRBJ2-1 | NA | TRBV11-2 | CASSLGTTSSTEFF | TGTGCCAGCAGCTTAGGCACGACTAGCTCCACTGAGTTCTTC
TRBD1 | TRBJ1-2 | NA | TRBV29-1 | CSVELRQGANYGYTF | TGCAGCGTTGAATTAAGACAGGGGGCTAACTATGGCTACACCTTC
TRBD2 | TRBJ2-3 | NA | TRBV5-1 | CASSLGLAGVTDTQYF | TGCGCCAGCAGCCTCGGTTTAGCGGGAGTCACAGATACGCAGTATTTT
TRBD1 | TRBJ2-7 | NA | TRBV28 | CASSTSGTGGYEQYF | TGTGCCAGCAGTACGTCTGGGACAGGGGGTTACGAGCAGTACTTC
NA | TRBJ1-1 | NA | TRBV9 | CASSVSPMNTEAFF | TGTGCCAGCAGCGTGAGTCCGATGAACACTGAAGCTTTCTTT
TRBD1 | TRBJ1-2 | few | TRBV5-6 | CASSRDRGNGYTF | TGTGCCAGCAGCCGGGACAGGGGGAATGGCTACACCTTC
TRBD1 | TRBJ2-4 | NA | TRBV7-3 | CASSLMGQLAKNIQYF | TGTGCCAGCAGCTTAATGGGACAGCTAGCCAAAAACATTCAGTACTTC
TRBD1 | TRBJ2-7 | NA | TRBV5-4 | CASSPGQGEYEQYF | TGTGCCAGCAGCCCAGGACAGGGAGAGTACGAGCAGTACTTC
NA | TRBJ2-7 | NA | TRBV20-1 | CSAGSYEQYF | TGCAGTGCAGGGAGCTACGAGCAGTACTTC
NA | TRBJ2-7 | few | TRBV5-1 | CASSLVQVQSYEQYF | TGCGCCAGCAGCTTGGTACAGGTTCAATCCTACGAGCAGTACTTC
NA | TRBJ2-7 | NA | TRBV28 | CASSLSSGTGPYEQYF | TGTGCCAGCAGTCTCAGTTCCGGGACTGGACCGTATGAGCAGTACTTC
NA | TRBJ2-7 | few | TRBV6-1 | CASSVTAGSYEQYF | TGTGCCAGCAGTGTAACGGCAGGGTCCTACGAGCAGTACTTC
TRBD1 | TRBJ2-7 | NA | TRBV7-2 | CASSLVGTGTGKRGYEQYF | TGTGCCAGCAGCTTAGTGGGAACCGGGACAGGGAAAAGGGGCTACGAGCAGTACTTC
NA | TRBJ2-1 | NA | TRBV7-2 | CASSLIQSSYNEQFF | TGTGCCAGCAGCTTAATACAGAGCTCCTACAATGAGCAGTTCTTC
TRBD2 | TRBJ2-1 | few | TRBV7-7 | CASSLEASGTGNEQFF | TGTGCTAGCAGCTTAGAAGCTAGCGGGACCGGCAATGAGCAGTTCTTC
TRBD2 | TRBJ2-2 | few | TRBV9 | CASSVVSGSTGELFF | TGTGCCAGCAGCGTAGTCAGCGGGAGCACCGGGGAGCTGTTTTTT